These 10 T cell receptor beta chains share one sample of origin, sequenced in a study of OX40 agonist ivuxolimab in advanced cancers. Profiling relied on immunoSEQ multiplex PCR, and the TCRdb table lists in-frame clones only, not all of them. This sample has 70,000 to 95,000 clones, with around 87% found just once. Source: CD4+ or CD8+ T cells sorted from blood, taken in a trial of the OX40 agonist ivuxolimab. All receptors derive from an adult with an advanced solid tumor such as melanoma, head and neck, liver or kidney cancer.

The rearrangement links TRBV5-4 to TRBJ2-2; D gene ambiguous. V lost 4 bases, J lost 2 bases, and 9 bases lay in between. The length of the CDR3 is 14 residues. Germline V lookup: CDR1 SGHNT, CDR2 YYREEE (reference sequence). CDR3 DNA: TGTGCCAGCAGCCCCGGAACTAACACCGGGGAGCTGTTTTTT. As protein: CASSPGTNTGELFF.

The chain recombines TRBV19 with TRBJ1-1, with no clear D. Looked up from germline, CDR1 is LNHDA and CDR2 is SQIVND (reference sequence). Trimming removed 5 bases from V and 8 bases from J, with 9 bases in between. This CDR3 is built from 11 residues. The CDR3 nucleotides are TGTGCCAGTAGTGACCGAAGAGAAGCTTTCTTT. Protein: CASSDRREAFF.

V usage is TRBV6-5 and J usage is TRBJ2-1, with TRBD1 matching over 10 bases. The CDR3 length is 15 residues. Per germline, CDR1 MNHEY and CDR2 SVGAGI. J gave up 8 bases and V 6 bases, and 10 bases lay outside the gene matches. CDR3 region: CASRNRDRGTYEQFF. CDR3 in DNA: TGTGCCAGCAGGAACCGGGACAGGGGAACGTATGAGCAGTTCTTC.

The rearrangement joins TRBV19 to TRBJ2-3; unclear D gene. The CDR3 has 15 amino acids. The V end lost 4 bases, the J end lost 1 base, and 12 bases lay between the germline ends. Per the germline V gene, CDR1 is LNHDA and CDR2 is SQIVND (reference sequence). CDR3 residues: CASSKGWGRTDTQYF. In DNA form, the CDR3 reads TGTGCCAGTAGTAAAGGGTGGGGTCGCACAGATACGCAGTATTTT.

The rearrangement joins TRBV4-1 to TRBJ2-5, with D perhaps TRBD1 or TRBD2 (6 bases each). The CDR3 sequence is 16 residues long. Looked up from germline, CDR1 is MGHRA and CDR2 is YSYEKL. The V gene lost 1 base and the J gene lost 2 bases, with 14 bases spanning the gap. The CDR3 sequence is CASSQGGAGQQETQYF. CDR3 coding DNA: TGCGCCAGCAGCCAAGGGGGGGCCGGACAGCAAGAGACCCAGTACTTC.

The chain uses TRBV10-2 and TRBJ1-3, with 9 positions matching TRBD1. Germline-derived CDR1 and CDR2 are WSHSY and SAAADI. Losses at the gene ends were 6 bases for V and 1 base for J; bases not matched to a gene: 7. There are 16 residues in the CDR3. In DNA form, the CDR3 reads TGCGCCAGCAGGGACAACAGGGGGCCATCTGGAAACACCATATATTTT. Protein: CASRDNRGPSGNTIYF.

The chain employs TRBV7-6 and TRBJ2-3; no clear D. CDR3 size: 12 residues. V lost 1 base to trimming and J lost 4 bases, with 3 bases between them. The germline V gene has CDR1 SGHVS and CDR2 FNYEAQ. The chain's CDR3 is CASSLDPDTQYF. The DNA for the CDR3 is TGTGCCAGCAGCTTAGATCCAGATACGCAGTATTTT.

This chain joins TRBV5-4 and TRBJ2-5; D gene uncertain. The CDR3 has 12 amino acids. The germline CDR1 and CDR2 sequences are SGHNT and YYREEE (reference sequence). Trimming left V 1 base short and J 5 bases short, with 6 bases between. Here the CDR3 DNA reads TGTGCCAGCAGCTTGTCGCGTGAGACCCAGTACTTC. This codes for CASSLSRETQYF.

This chain joins TRBV7-9 and TRBJ1-4; D might be TRBD1 (6 bases). This CDR3 is 16 amino acids long. Germline V lookup: CDR1 SEHNR, CDR2 FQNEAQ (reference sequence). The ends were cut back, 5 bases at V and 3 bases at J, with 16 bases in the middle. The CDR3: CASSPPRGAANEKLFF. CDR3 in DNA: TGTGCCAGCAGCCCCCCCCGGGGGGCGGCTAATGAAAAACTGTTTTTT.

The J gene is TRBJ1-2, the V gene TRBV11-1, with 7 bases matching TRBD1. Germline V lookup: CDR1 SGHAT, CDR2 FQDESV (reference sequence). There are 14 residues in the CDR3. The ends lost 5 bases at V and 5 bases at J; junction bases unmatched: 8. CDR3 nucleotides: TGTGCCAGCAGCCCCCGGACAGGACTTTATGGCTACACCTTC. As protein: CASSPRTGLYGYTF.